This T cell receptor (beta chain) came from a study of blood T cell repertoires in COVID-19. Study in general: The United States, Italy and Spain supplied acute and convalescent COVID-19 samples. From T cells, B-cell-depleted T cells, or PBMCs came the material, which was cDNA or gDNA.

CDR3 length: 15 residues. The germline CDR1 and CDR2 sequences are LNHDA and SQIVND (reference sequence). Trimming removed 5 bases at V and 4 bases at J, with 12 bases between. Original handling: It was from reference gene primer amplification that nucleated cell counts were estimated. The method was immunoSEQ multiplex PCR; TCRdb's version includes in-frame clones alone and lacks a portion of them. For V, J and clone size, that table is used; D and trimming come from the DNA. This sample has a few hundred thousand clones, with 89% found just once. The sequence was collected from a man between 18 and 35 years old who had recovered from COVID-19. The V and J genes are TRBV19 and TRBJ2-6; D uncertain. Sequenced material: peripheral blood. CDR3 loop: CASSQGGAGANVLTF. The DNA of the CDR3 is TGTGCCAGTAGTCAAGGCGGTGCCGGGGCCAACGTCCTGACTTTC.